This TCR beta chain was found in a study of blood T cell repertoires in COVID-19. Here immunoSEQ multiplex PCR was the method, and the copy in TCRdb shows in-frame clones only, minus some. The sample lists about 230,000 clones, approximately 87% occurring once. The CDR3 has 14 residues. Trimming stripped 0 bases from V and 4 bases from J, with 10 bases between. Per the germline V gene, CDR1 is SGHDT and CDR2 is YYEEEE. This chain joins TRBV5-6 and TRBJ1-2; D is possibly TRBD1 (5 bases). The receptor's source is a woman in her 70s with active or convalescent COVID-19. Sample: peripheral blood. CDR3 region: CASSLAGHTYGYTF. The CDR3 bases are TGTGCCAGCAGCTTGGCAGGGCATACCTATGGCTACACCTTC. The full variable domain, completed using reference TRBV5-6 and TRBJ1-2, is DAGVTQSPTHLIKTRGQQVTLRCSPKSGHDTVSWYQQALGQGPQFIFQYYEEEERQRGNFPDRFSGHQFPNYSSELNVNALLLGDSALYLCASSLAGHTYGYTFGSGTRLTVV.